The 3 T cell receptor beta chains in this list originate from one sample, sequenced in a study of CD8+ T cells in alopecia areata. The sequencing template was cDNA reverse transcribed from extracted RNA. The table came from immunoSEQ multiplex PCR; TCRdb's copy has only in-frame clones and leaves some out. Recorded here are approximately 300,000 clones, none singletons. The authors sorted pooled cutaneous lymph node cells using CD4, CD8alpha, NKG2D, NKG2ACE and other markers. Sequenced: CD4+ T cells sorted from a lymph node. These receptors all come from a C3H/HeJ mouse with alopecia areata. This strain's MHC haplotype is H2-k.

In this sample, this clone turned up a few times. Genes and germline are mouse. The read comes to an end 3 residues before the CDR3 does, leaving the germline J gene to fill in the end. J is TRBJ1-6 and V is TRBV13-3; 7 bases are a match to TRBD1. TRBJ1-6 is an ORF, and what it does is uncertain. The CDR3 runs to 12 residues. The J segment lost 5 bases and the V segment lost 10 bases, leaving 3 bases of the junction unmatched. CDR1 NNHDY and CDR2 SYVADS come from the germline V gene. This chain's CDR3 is CALTGNNSPLYF. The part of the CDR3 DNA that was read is TGTGCCCTGACAGGGAATAATTCGCCC.

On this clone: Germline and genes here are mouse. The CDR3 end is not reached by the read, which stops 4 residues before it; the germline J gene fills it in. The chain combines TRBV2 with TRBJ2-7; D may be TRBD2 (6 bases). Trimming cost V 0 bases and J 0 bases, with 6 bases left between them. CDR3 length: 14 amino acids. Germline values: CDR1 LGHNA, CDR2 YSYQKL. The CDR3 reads CASSQDWGSYEQYF. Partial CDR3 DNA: TGTGCCAGCAGCCAAGACTGGGGCTCCTAT.

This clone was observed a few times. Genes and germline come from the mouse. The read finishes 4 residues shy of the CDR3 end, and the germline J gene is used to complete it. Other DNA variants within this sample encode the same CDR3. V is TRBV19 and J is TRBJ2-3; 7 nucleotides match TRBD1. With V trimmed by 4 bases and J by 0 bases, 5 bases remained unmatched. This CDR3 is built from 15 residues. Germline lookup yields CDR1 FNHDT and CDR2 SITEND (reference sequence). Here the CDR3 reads CASSRQGPSAETLYF. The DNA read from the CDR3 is TGTGCCAGCAGTCGACAGGGTCCTAGTGCAGAA. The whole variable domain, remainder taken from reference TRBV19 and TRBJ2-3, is GGIITQTPKFLIGQEGQKLTLKCQQNFNHDTMYWYRQDSGKGLRLIYYSITENDLQKGDLSEGYDASREKKSSFSLTVTSAQKNEMAVFLCASSRQGPSAETLYFGSGTRLTVL.